The entry below describes one TCR beta chain. Original methodology: By means of reference gene primer amplification, nucleated cell counts were estimated. Profiling relied on immunoSEQ multiplex PCR, and the TCRdb table lists in-frame clones only, not all of them. Clone size and the V and J calls come from that table; the DNA yielded D and trimming. The sample shows about 21,000 clones, 85% of them seen only once. This sample was taken from a study of blood T cell repertoires in COVID-19. Background on the study: The United States, Italy and Spain supplied acute and convalescent COVID-19 samples. The analysed material was cDNA or gDNA that came from T cells, B-cell-depleted T cells, or PBMCs.

V lost 5 bases, J lost 1 base, and 3 bases stayed unmatched. The CDR3 has 14 residues. The germline CDR1 and CDR2 sequences are SGHTA and FQGNSA. The TCR sequence derives from a man older than 75 with acute or convalescent COVID-19. The chain uses TRBV7-2 and TRBJ2-5; 8 positions match TRBD2. The source material was peripheral blood. In DNA form, the CDR3 reads TGTGCCAGCAGCCCGGCGGGGGGCCAAGAGACCCAGTACTTC. Protein: CASSPAGGQETQYF.